Each of the 29 T cell receptor beta chains below was sequenced from the same sample in a study of human T cells and chemical hapten exposure. Indicated time point: patch test 3, about 24 weeks after DPC sensitization. Stated treatment: therapeutic diphenylcyclopropenone sensitization with weekly scalp DPC. It was unfractionated whole blood from which total RNA was extracted. TCRdb re-called the RACE reads through MiXCR, storing one row per CDR3 protein. The sample contains tens of thousands of distinct CDR3 sequences, 9.5% of which appear only once. This specimen was whole blood, taken in connection with sensitization to the hapten diphenylcyclopropenone (DPC). The source is a man in his fifties with alopecia areata. Some clones in this sample may be carry-over from other donors' samples.

This clonotype has a count of ten or more. V and J are TRBV29-1 and TRBJ2-3, with D uncertain. This CDR3 is built from 13 residues. V lost 7 bases and J lost 4, with 15 bases in between. Germline V gene lookup returns CDR1 SQVTM and CDR2 ANQGSEA. The CDR3 loop is CSAAALAADTQYF. Here the CDR3 DNA reads TGCAGCGCCGCAGCTTTAGCCGCAGATACGCAGTATTTT.

This clonotype was found many times. The chain couples TRBV24-1 to TRBJ2-1; 11 bases line up with TRBD2. The CDR3 covers 16 residues. CDR1 KGHDR and CDR2 SFDVKD come from the germline V gene. With V trimmed by 3 bases and J by 5 bases, 5 bases remained unmatched. In DNA form, the CDR3 reads TGTGCCACCAGTGATCACACTAGCGGGAGAAACAATGAGCAGTTCTTC. This translates into CATSDHTSGRNNEQFF.

This clonotype was recorded many times. The V and J genes are TRBV10-3 and TRBJ1-6; 9 nucleotides line up with TRBD1. The CDR3 loop spans 16 amino acids. Per germline, CDR1 ENHRY and CDR2 SYGVKD. The V and J ends lost 4 bases and 7 bases, in that order; junction bases with no gene match: 8. This CDR3 is CAISVGGTGTNSPLHF. CDR3 in DNA: TGTGCCATCAGTGTAGGTGGGACAGGGACGAATTCACCCCTCCACTTT.

This clonotype was detected ten times or more. This chain's CDR3 is CASRVFSGSLYNEQFF. Here the CDR3 DNA reads TGTGCCAGCAGAGTTTTTAGCGGGAGTCTTTACAATGAGCAGTTCTTC. This sequence joins TRBV27 and TRBJ2-1, with TRBD2 matching over 9 bases. The length of the CDR3 is 16 residues. V shed 6 bases, J shed 4 bases, and the junction held 10 bases outside the gene matches. CDR1 MNHEY and CDR2 SMNVEV come from the germline V gene (reference sequence).

The sample holds many counts of this clonotype. The V and J genes are TRBV7-2 and TRBJ2-1; D remains unclear. V lost 5 bases and J lost 2, with 7 bases in between. There are 13 residues in the CDR3. Germline V gene sequence: CDR1 SGHTA, CDR2 FQGNSA. The CDR3 region has the DNA TGTGCCAGCAGCCCCCGACCCTACAATGAGCAGTTCTTC. Amino acids: CASSPRPYNEQFF. Based on the CDR3 plus reference TRBV7-2 and TRBJ2-1, the full variable domain is GAGVSQSPSNKVTEKGKDVELRCDPISGHTALYWYRQSLGQGLEFLIYFQGNSAPDKSGLPSDRFSAERTGGSVSTLTIQRTQQEDSAVYLCASSPRPYNEQFFGPGTRLTVL.

In this sample, this clonotype turned up a few times. The chain couples TRBV4-1 to TRBJ2-1; 7 bases match TRBD1. Germline V CDR1 and CDR2: MGHRA, YSYEKL. Trimming took 7 bases from V and 5 from J; bases not matched to a gene: 14. The CDR3 is 16 amino acids. CDR3 protein: CASTDRAEIPNNEQFF. In DNA form, the CDR3 reads TGCGCCAGCACCGACAGGGCCGAAATTCCCAACAATGAGCAGTTCTTC.

The chain links TRBV12-3 or TRBV12-4 to TRBJ2-7; unclear D gene. V was shortened by 3 bases and J by 3 bases, with 6 bases between the two germline ends. CDR3 length: 12 residues. This chain's CDR3 is CASSFLNYEQYF. The CDR3 coding sequence is TGTGCCAGCAGTTTCCTCAACTACGAGCAGTACTTC.

This clonotype came up many times. This chain connects TRBV20-1 to TRBJ1-1; no clear D. The germline gives CDR1 DFQATT, CDR2 SNEGSKA (reference sequence). Trimming shortened V by 1 base and J by 1 base, and 16 bases separated the two germline ends. The CDR3 has 16 residues. CDR3 loop: CSARVALGRANTEAFF. The CDR3 nucleotides are TGCAGTGCTAGAGTGGCACTCGGGAGGGCGAACACTGAAGCTTTCTTT.

This clonotype was recorded many times. The J gene is TRBJ2-3, the V gene TRBV12-3 or TRBV12-4; 10 bases are shared with TRBD2. This CDR3 contains 15 residues. The ends lost 5 bases at V and 3 bases at J; junction bases unmatched: 5. CDR3 loop: CASSRTSGFTDTQYF. The CDR3 nucleotides read TGTGCCAGCAGTAGGACTAGCGGTTTTACAGATACGCAGTATTTT.

The rearrangement joins TRBV20-1 to TRBJ2-3, with TRBD1 identical over 8 bases. The length of the CDR3 is 13 residues. The trim removed 0 bases at V and 9 bases at J, leaving 5 bases unmatched. Germline lookup yields CDR1 DFQATT and CDR2 SNEGSKA (reference sequence). The CDR3 DNA follows: TGCAGTGCTAGAGATTTGCAGGGGGCAACGCAGTATTTT. Amino acid sequence: CSARDLQGATQYF.

The table lists this clonotype with a few counts. The J gene is TRBJ2-2, the V gene TRBV24-1, with D perhaps assigned TRBD1 or TRBD2 (5 bases each). This CDR3 has 14 amino acids. The germline gives CDR1 KGHDR, CDR2 SFDVKD. The V end was cut by 9 bases, the J end by 2 bases, with 12 bases between. The CDR3 reads CATGGPFNTGELFF. For the CDR3, the DNA is TGTGCCACCGGGGGACCGTTTAACACCGGGGAGCTGTTTTTT.

This clonotype showed up many times. This chain connects TRBV2 to TRBJ1-1, with D perhaps matching TRBD1 (6 bases). The CDR3 covers 13 residues. Trimming took 7 bases from V and 5 from J, leaving 14 bases between them. Germline CDR1 is SNHLY and CDR2 is FYNNEI. CDR3 residues: CASNSRGSTEAFF. The CDR3 nucleotides read TGTGCCAGCAACTCCAGGGGTAGTACTGAAGCTTTCTTT. Full variable domain (outside the CDR3, taken from reference TRBV2 and TRBJ1-1): EPEVTQTPSHQVTQMGQEVILRCVPISNHLYFYWYRQILGQKVEFLVSFYNNEISEKSEIFDDQFSVERPDGSNFTLKIRSTKLEDSAMYFCASNSRGSTEAFFGQGTRLTVV.

This clonotype was detected ten times or more. The chain carries TRBV21-1 and TRBJ2-1; TRBD2 reflects the table's D call only, with no check against the DNA. TRBV21-1 is flagged as a pseudogene. This CDR3 region has 16 residues. CDR3 nucleotide sequence: TGTGCCAGCAGCAAAGAAGGAGGTAGCTCCTACAATGAGCAGTTCTTC. It codes for CASSKEGGSSYNEQFF.

At least ten counts were recorded for this clonotype. V is TRBV9 and J is TRBJ2-1; unclear D gene. With 0 bases removed from V and 9 bases from J, the gap between germline ends came to 4 bases. Germline V CDR1 and CDR2: SGDLS, YYNGEE. The CDR3 totals 11 residues. The CDR3 loop reads CASSVEGEQFF. The CDR3 coding sequence is TGTGCCAGCAGCGTAGAAGGTGAGCAGTTCTTC.

This clonotype was detected many times. The chain links TRBV7-2 to TRBJ2-1, with D perhaps being TRBD1 or TRBD2 (5 bases each). Germline CDR1 SGHTA, CDR2 FQGNSA. The CDR3 has 19 residues. V shed 8 bases and J shed 6 bases, with 32 bases lying between them. CDR3 DNA: TGTGCCAGCGGATCCCTCCTCGCGGGTGGGGCAAGAGCACGCAATGAGCAGTTCTTC. It specifies CASGSLLAGGARARNEQFF.

This clonotype was observed a handful of times. As DNA, the CDR3 is TGTGCCAGCAGTGAAACGAGGTTGACCTACGAGCAGTACTTC. This gives the protein CASSETRLTYEQYF. This sequence joins TRBV27 and TRBJ2-7; D not certain. This CDR3 region has 14 residues. V lost 5 bases and J lost 2, with 13 bases in between. From germline, CDR1 is MNHEY and CDR2 SMNVEV (reference sequence).

The rearrangement uses TRBV28 and TRBJ1-2; D possibly corresponds to TRBD1 (6 bases). Germline lookup yields CDR1 MDHEN and CDR2 SYDVKM. CDR3 length: 13 residues. The V and J ends lost 6 bases and 0 bases respectively, with 8 bases between them. The CDR3: CASSDRSNYGYTF. CDR3 sequence (DNA): TGTGCCAGCAGCGACAGGTCTAACTATGGCTACACCTTC.

This clonotype has ten or more counts. The chain links TRBV19 to TRBJ2-1, with D unclear. CDR1 and CDR2 from the germline V gene are LNHDA and SQIVND (reference sequence). The CDR3 has 16 amino acids. V lost 6 bases and J 0 bases, leaving 15 bases between the germline ends. In DNA, the CDR3 is TGTGCCAGTAGGTCAAGTTTGGGGTCCTCCTACAATGAGCAGTTCTTC. It yields the protein CASRSSLGSSYNEQFF.

This clonotype came up many times. The chain carries TRBV7-8 and TRBJ2-1, with D perhaps TRBD2 (5 bases). The V end lost 0 bases, the J end lost 8 bases, and 8 bases lay between the germline ends. The CDR3 runs 13 residues. From germline, CDR1 is SGHVS and CDR2 FQNEAQ. The CDR3 loop is CASSLARVDEQFF. The CDR3 nucleotides are TGTGCCAGCAGCTTAGCGAGGGTAGATGAGCAGTTCTTC.

This clonotype was recorded a few times. The gene calls are TRBV7-3 and TRBJ2-3, with 7 bases fitting TRBD2. J gave up 2 bases and V 2 bases, and 16 bases lay outside the gene matches. CDR1 is SGHTA and CDR2 is FQGTGA in the germline V gene. The CDR3 totals 19 residues. This chain's CDR3 is CASSLGAGLTFRPTDTQYF. In DNA, the CDR3 is TGTGCCAGCAGCTTAGGAGCGGGACTAACTTTCCGGCCCACAGATACGCAGTATTTT. The full variable domain, completed using reference TRBV7-3 and TRBJ2-3, is GAGVSQTPSNKVTEKGKYVELRCDPISGHTALYWYRQSLGQGPEFLIYFQGTGAADDSGLPNDRFFAVRPEGSVSTLKIQRTERGDSAVYLCASSLGAGLTFRPTDTQYFGPGTRLTVL.

The rearrangement links TRBV5-1 to TRBJ2-3, with a tentative D call TRBD2 (5 bases). V dropped 4 bases and J dropped 1 base, with 7 bases sitting between them. The CDR3 sequence is 13 residues long. The germline V gene encodes CDR1 SGHRS and CDR2 YFSETQ. CDR3 loop: CASSPGGTDTQYF. CDR3 sequence (DNA): TGCGCCAGCAGCCCCGGGGGCACAGATACGCAGTATTTT.

This rearrangement joins TRBV2 to TRBJ1-4; D is unresolved. V was trimmed by 9 bases and J by 3 bases, leaving 11 bases between them. This CDR3 spans 13 amino acids. CDR1 is SNHLY, CDR2 FYNNEI, per germline. The CDR3 DNA is TGTGCCAGACGTGCGGACCCTAATGAAAAACTGTTTTTT. It codes for CARRADPNEKLFF.

This clonotype was seen only a few times. The CDR3 bases are TGCAGTGCTTTAGCGGCAAGCTCCTACGAGCAGTACTTC. This gives the protein CSALAASSYEQYF. The chain has TRBV20-1 and TRBJ2-7; D might be TRBD2 (6 bases). The ends were cut back, 5 bases at V and 0 bases at J, with 11 bases in the middle. Germline assignment: CDR1 DFQATT and CDR2 SNEGSKA (reference sequence). This CDR3 comprises 13 residues.

This clonotype was counted many times. This chain links TRBV7-8 with TRBJ2-7, with no clear D. The CDR3 has 13 residues. The ends were cut back, 5 bases at V and 0 bases at J, with 8 bases in the middle. Germline CDR1 is SGHVS and CDR2 is FQNEAQ. Here the CDR3 DNA reads TGTGCCAGCAGCCCGGCCCCCTCCTACGAGCAGTACTTC. It translates to CASSPAPSYEQYF.

This clonotype was detected only a few times. V gene TRBV7-9 combines with J gene TRBJ2-1; D possibly corresponds to TRBD1 (6 bases). This CDR3 has 12 amino acids. Per the germline V gene, CDR1 is SEHNR and CDR2 is FQNEAQ (reference sequence). The V gene lost 5 bases and the J gene lost 7 bases, with 9 bases spanning the gap. CDR3 sequence reads: CASSLTGNEQFF. CDR3 in DNA: TGTGCCAGCAGCCTAACAGGGAATGAGCAGTTCTTC.

In this sample, this clonotype turned up a few times. The rearrangement joins TRBV29-1 to TRBJ2-1; 10 bases are shared with TRBD2. Per germline, CDR1 SQVTM and CDR2 ANQGSEA. The CDR3 is 16 residues long. The ends lost 6 bases at V and 4 bases at J; junction bases unmatched: 12. The CDR3 here is CSVQGYGLAEYNEQFF. The CDR3, as DNA: TGCAGCGTCCAAGGGTATGGACTAGCGGAATACAATGAGCAGTTCTTC.

This clonotype was observed at least ten times. The chain combines TRBV18 with TRBJ1-1, with D unresolved. The CDR3 consists of 13 residues. V dropped 5 bases and J dropped 4 bases, with 11 bases sitting between them. Germline V lookup: CDR1 KGHSH, CDR2 LQKENI. The CDR3 DNA reads TGTGCCAGCTCAGAAAGCCGGGGCACTGAAGCTTTCTTT. This translates into CASSESRGTEAFF.

This clonotype was observed many times. The rearrangement uses TRBV4-1 and TRBJ2-1; D is undetermined. The CDR3 has 17 amino acids. Germline CDR1 reads MGHRA; CDR2 reads YSYEKL. With 0 bases removed from V and 0 bases from J, the gap between germline ends came to 12 bases. DNA of the CDR3: TGCGCCAGCAGCCAAGAATCGGCAGCAAGCTCCTACAATGAGCAGTTCTTC. This translates into CASSQESAASSYNEQFF.

This clonotype has at least ten counts. The chain links TRBV29-1 to TRBJ1-4; D remains ambiguous. There are 13 residues in the CDR3. V shed 3 bases and J shed 7 bases, with 12 bases lying between them. In germline, CDR1 is SQVTM, CDR2 ANQGSEA. CDR3 DNA: TGCAGCGTTGATCTCGGGATTGGTGAAAAACTGTTTTTT. This sequence encodes CSVDLGIGEKLFF.